This T cell receptor (beta chain) was obtained from a study of cytomegalovirus exposure and HLA in healthy donors. Turning to the study itself: About 85 million unique TCR sequences came from HLA-typed donors in an early release. Broader study findings: Follow-up analysis seemed to connect common viral pathogens with several of the most significant clusters identified. Among the CMV-associated chains, a few were confirmed in vitro as specific for CMV antigens. The study put 160 or so TCR beta chains on its list as cytomegalovirus-associated.

V gave up 3 bases and J gave up 6 bases; unmatched junction bases: 2. The germline V gene encodes CDR1 LGHNA and CDR2 YSLEER. CDR3 length: 14 amino acids. Primers: 60 Vbeta forward and 13 Jbeta reverse. This table comes from immunoSEQ multiplex PCR, and its TCRdb copy is limited to in-frame clones, with some not included. The table lists some 71,000 clones, around 70% of them singletons, with roughly 7.2% in the top ten. A word on this clone: The antigen is not known.

The specimen was PBMCs. The rearrangement links TRBV4-3 to TRBJ2-2, with TRBD2 matching over 9 bases. The sequence was collected from a man in his forties in good health and CMV-seropositive. The chain's CDR3 is CASSQKRGAGELFF. DNA for the CDR3: TGCGCCAGCAGCCAGAAGCGGGGGGCCGGGGAGCTGTTTTTT.